Here is one TCR beta chain with its context. The antigen is unknown. This sample was taken from a study of cytomegalovirus exposure and HLA in healthy donors. The PCR was carried out with 60 Vbeta primers and 13 Jbeta primers. Original processing notes: The count from a later analysis was some 81 million unique TCR beta chains, 9.5 million to 11 million of them shared. Sequenced by immunoSEQ multiplex PCR; TCRdb stores in-frame clones only, minus some. The DNA was the basis for D and trimming; V, J and clone size are from that table. This table has approximately 150,000 clones, 75% to 90% appearing once. Overall study findings and caveats: Reports showed the classifier diagnosing cytomegalovirus status with high specificity and sensitivity. In a later analysis, about 17,000 TCR beta sequences were associated with HLA alleles at 0.05 false discovery rate. An analysis was carried out at a later point. It showed that HLA-associated TCR beta chains were more clonally expanded than equally common non-associated chains.

Germline V lookup: CDR1 MNHEY, CDR2 SMNVEV (reference sequence). This CDR3 contains 18 residues. The trim removed 5 bases at V and 9 bases at J, leaving 17 bases unmatched. The sequenced material came from PBMCs. The sequence was collected from a woman between 25 and 40 years old in good health and CMV-seronegative. The gene calls are TRBV27 and TRBJ2-1, with 12 bases that match TRBD2. CDR3 in DNA: TGTGCCAGCAGTCAGCCGGGACTAGCGGGCAGTGAAGGGTGTGAGCAGTTCTTC. Protein: CASSQPGLAGSEGCEQFF.